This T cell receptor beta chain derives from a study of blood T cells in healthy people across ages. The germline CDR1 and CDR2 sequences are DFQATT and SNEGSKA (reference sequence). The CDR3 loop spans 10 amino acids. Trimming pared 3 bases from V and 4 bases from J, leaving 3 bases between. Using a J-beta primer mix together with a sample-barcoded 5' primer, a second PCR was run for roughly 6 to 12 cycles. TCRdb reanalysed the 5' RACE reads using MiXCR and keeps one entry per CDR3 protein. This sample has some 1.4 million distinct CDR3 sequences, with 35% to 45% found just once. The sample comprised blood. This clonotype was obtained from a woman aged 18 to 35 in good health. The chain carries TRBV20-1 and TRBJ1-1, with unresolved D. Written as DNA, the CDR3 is TGCAGTGCTAGTTTCACTGAAGCTTTCTTT. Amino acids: CSASFTEAFF.